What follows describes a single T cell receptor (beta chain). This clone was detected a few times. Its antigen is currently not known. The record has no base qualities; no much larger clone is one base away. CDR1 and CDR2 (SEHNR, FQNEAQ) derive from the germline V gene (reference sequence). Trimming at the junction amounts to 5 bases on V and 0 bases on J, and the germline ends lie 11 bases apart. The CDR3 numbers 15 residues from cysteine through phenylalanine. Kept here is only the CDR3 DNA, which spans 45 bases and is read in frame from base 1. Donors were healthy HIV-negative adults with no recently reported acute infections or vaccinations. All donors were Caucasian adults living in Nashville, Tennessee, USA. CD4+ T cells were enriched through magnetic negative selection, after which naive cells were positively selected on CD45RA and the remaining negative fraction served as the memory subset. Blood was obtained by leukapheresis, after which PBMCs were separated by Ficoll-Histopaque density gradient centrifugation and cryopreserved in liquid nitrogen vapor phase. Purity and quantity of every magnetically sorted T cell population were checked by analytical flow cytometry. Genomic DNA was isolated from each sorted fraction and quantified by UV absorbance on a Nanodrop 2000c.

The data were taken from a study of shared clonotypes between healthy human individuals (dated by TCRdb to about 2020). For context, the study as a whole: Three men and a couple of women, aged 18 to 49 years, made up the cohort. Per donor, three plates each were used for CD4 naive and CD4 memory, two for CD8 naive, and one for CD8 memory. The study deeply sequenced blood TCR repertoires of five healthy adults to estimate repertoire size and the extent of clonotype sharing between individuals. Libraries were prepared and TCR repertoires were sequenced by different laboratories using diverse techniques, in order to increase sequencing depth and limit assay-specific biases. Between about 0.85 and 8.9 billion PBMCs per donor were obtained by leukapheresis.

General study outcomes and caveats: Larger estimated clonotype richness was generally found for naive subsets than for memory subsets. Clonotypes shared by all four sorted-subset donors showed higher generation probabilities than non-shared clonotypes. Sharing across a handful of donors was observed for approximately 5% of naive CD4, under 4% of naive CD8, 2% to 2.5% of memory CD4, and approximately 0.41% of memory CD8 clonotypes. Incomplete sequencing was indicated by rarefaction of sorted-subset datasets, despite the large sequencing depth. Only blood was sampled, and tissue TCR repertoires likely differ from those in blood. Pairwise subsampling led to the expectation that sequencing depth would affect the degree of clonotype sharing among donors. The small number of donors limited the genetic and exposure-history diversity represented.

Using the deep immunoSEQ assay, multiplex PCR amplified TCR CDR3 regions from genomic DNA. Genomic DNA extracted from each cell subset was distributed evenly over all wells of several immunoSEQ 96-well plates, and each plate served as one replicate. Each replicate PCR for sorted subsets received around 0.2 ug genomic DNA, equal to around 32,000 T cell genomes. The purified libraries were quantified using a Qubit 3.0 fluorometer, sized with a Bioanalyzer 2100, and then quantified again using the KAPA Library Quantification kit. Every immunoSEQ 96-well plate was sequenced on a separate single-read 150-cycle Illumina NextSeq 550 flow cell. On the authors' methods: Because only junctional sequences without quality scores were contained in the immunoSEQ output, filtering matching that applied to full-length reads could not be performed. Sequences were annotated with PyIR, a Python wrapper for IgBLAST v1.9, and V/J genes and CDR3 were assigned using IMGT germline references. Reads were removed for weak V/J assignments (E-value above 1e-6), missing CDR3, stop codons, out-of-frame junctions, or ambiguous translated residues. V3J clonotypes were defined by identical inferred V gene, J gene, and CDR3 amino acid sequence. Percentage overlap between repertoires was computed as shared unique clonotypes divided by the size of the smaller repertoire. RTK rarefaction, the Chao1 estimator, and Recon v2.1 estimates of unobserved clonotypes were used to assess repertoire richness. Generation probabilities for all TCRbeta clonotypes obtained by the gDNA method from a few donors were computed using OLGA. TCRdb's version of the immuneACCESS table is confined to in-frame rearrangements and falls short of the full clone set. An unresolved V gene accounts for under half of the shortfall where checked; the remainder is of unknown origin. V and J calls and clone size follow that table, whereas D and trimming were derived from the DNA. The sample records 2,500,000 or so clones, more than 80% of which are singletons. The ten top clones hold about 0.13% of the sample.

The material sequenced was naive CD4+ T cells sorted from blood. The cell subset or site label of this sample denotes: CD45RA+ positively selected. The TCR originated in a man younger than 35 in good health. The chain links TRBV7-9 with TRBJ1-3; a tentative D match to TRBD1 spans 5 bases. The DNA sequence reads TGTGCCAGCAGCCCGGGACGGATCTCTGGAAACACCATATATTTT. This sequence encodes CASSPGRISGNTIYF.